This entry lists 9 T cell receptor beta chains sequenced from one sample in a study of OX40 agonist ivuxolimab in advanced cancers. Profiled with immunoSEQ multiplex PCR; TCRdb holds only in-frame clones, not every one. This table has some 54,000 clones, around nine tenths appearing once. The material sequenced was CD4+ or CD8+ T cells sorted from blood, taken in a trial of the OX40 agonist ivuxolimab. Source of these receptors: an adult with an advanced solid tumor such as melanoma, head and neck, liver or kidney cancer.

The chain combines TRBV29-1 with TRBJ2-1, with 7 bases that match TRBD1. CDR3 length: 16 amino acids. Germline CDR1 and CDR2: SQVTM and ANQGSEA. V lost 3 bases, J lost 0 bases, and 8 bases stayed unmatched. CDR3 loop: CSVDIPGTVSYNEQFF. CDR3 sequence (DNA): TGCAGCGTTGATATACCGGGGACAGTCTCCTACAATGAGCAGTTCTTC.

The J gene is TRBJ1-4, the V gene TRBV7-9; TRBD1 is a possible D gene (6 bases). The germline CDR1 and CDR2 sequences are SEHNR and FQNEAQ (reference sequence). Trimming stripped 5 bases from V and 8 bases from J, with 15 bases between. CDR3 length: 14 amino acids. The CDR3 coding sequence is TGTGCCAGCAGCCCTCAGGGGCTGTCGGAAAAACTGTTTTTT. It codes for CASSPQGLSEKLFF.

This sequence joins TRBV7-6 and TRBJ1-5; possible D gene TRBD1, 5 bases. This CDR3 is 16 amino acids long. V lost 0 bases, J lost 1 base, and 10 bases lay in between. CDR1 and CDR2 (germline): SGHVS, FNYEAQ. Here the CDR3 DNA reads TGTGCCAGCAGCTTAGCCATGGGGGGAAGCAATCAGCCCCAGCATTTT. This sequence encodes CASSLAMGGSNQPQHF.

The chain has TRBV11-2 and TRBJ1-5; perhaps TRBD1 as D (5 bases). With 6 bases removed from V and 2 bases from J, the gap between germline ends came to 20 bases. Germline lookup yields CDR1 SGHAT and CDR2 FQNNGV. This CDR3 region has 17 residues. The CDR3 is CASSGFGGRGGNQPQHF. The CDR3 region has the DNA TGTGCCAGCAGTGGCTTTGGGGGTCGGGGCGGCAATCAGCCCCAGCATTTT.

This clone was counted a single time. This chain connects TRBV6-4 to TRBJ1-2; 8 nucleotides agree with TRBD1. Germline V gene sequence: CDR1 MRHNA, CDR2 SNTAGT. The CDR3 covers 17 residues. The junction had 10 bases not matched to a gene; V was cut back by 0 bases and J by 4 bases. The CDR3, as DNA: TGTGCCAGCAGTGACTCGGGGCAGGGGGCGTTTTTCTATGGCTACACCTTC. As protein: CASSDSGQGAFFYGYTF.

The chain employs TRBV4-1 and TRBJ2-3; D is uncertain. Trimming removed 1 base at V and 2 bases at J, with 13 bases between. Germline V CDR1 and CDR2: MGHRA, YSYEKL. The CDR3 runs to 16 residues. The CDR3 region is CASSQGNFLYTDTQYF. CDR3 DNA: TGCGCCAGCAGCCAAGGAAATTTTCTCTACACAGATACGCAGTATTTT.

This clone was seen a single time. CDR3 amino acids: CASSPMDGLGHNEQFF. In nucleotides, the CDR3 is TGTGCCAGCAGTCCGATGGACGGGCTGGGGCACAATGAGCAGTTCTTC. The rearrangement uses TRBV27 and TRBJ2-1, with a tentative D call TRBD1 (5 bases). Germline loops: CDR1 MNHEY, CDR2 SMNVEV (reference sequence). The germline V and J ends were trimmed by 5 bases and 5 bases, with 19 bases remaining between them. This CDR3 spans 16 amino acids.

A note on this clone: The same CDR3 is also encoded by other DNA sequences in this sample. The chain uses TRBV2 and TRBJ1-6; the D gene is possibly TRBD1 (6 bases). Trimming left V 5 bases short and J 0 bases short, with 11 bases between. Germline-derived CDR1 and CDR2 are SNHLY and FYNNEI. There are 16 residues in the CDR3. CDR3 in amino acids: CASSPGQSSYNSPLHF. The CDR3 nucleotides read TGTGCCAGCAGTCCCGGACAGAGCTCCTATAATTCACCCCTCCACTTT.

The rearrangement uses TRBV19 and TRBJ1-2; a possible D gene is TRBD1 (6 bases). Trimming removed 8 bases at V and 5 bases at J, with 9 bases between. Per the germline V gene, CDR1 is LNHDA and CDR2 is SQIVND (reference sequence). The length of the CDR3 is 11 residues. As DNA, the CDR3 is TGTGCCAGTGAAGGGGGGTATGGCTACACCTTC. Translation: CASEGGYGYTF.